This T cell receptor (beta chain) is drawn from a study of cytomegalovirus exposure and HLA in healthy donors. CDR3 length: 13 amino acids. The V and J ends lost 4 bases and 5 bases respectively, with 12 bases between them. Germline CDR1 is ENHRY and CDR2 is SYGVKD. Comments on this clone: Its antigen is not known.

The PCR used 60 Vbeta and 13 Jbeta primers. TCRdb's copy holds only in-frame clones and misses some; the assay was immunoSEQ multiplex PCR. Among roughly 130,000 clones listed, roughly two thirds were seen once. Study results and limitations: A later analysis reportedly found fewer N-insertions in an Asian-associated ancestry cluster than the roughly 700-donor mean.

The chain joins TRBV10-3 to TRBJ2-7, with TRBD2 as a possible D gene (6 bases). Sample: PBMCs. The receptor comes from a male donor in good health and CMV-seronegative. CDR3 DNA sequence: TGTGCCATCAGTGTAGGAGGGACCGACGAGCAGTACTTC. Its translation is CAISVGGTDEQYF.